This entry concerns a single T cell receptor beta chain. Per the original methods: Amplification with reference gene primers provided the estimates of nucleated cell counts. TCRdb keeps only in-frame clones here, not all; method: immunoSEQ multiplex PCR. The V and J calls and clone size are taken from that table; D and trimming were inferred from the DNA. The top ten clones hold over 3% of a sample with more than 200,000 clones, around four fifths of them seen once. This record comes from a study of blood T cell repertoires in COVID-19. The CDR3 is made up of 15 amino acids. Germline-derived CDR1 and CDR2 are LGHNA and YNFKEQ. Deletions cut 1 base from V and 5 bases from J, with 13 bases between.

The chain carries TRBV4-2 and TRBJ2-3; TRBD2 is a possible D gene (5 bases). Sequenced input: peripheral blood. The sequence came from a woman aged 40 to 55 with active or convalescent COVID-19. CDR3 nucleotide sequence: TGTGCCAGCAGCCAAGGGACTGGAGCGGTAGATACGCAGTATTTT. Translating gives CASSQGTGAVDTQYF.